This T cell receptor (beta chain) was captured by sequencing in a study of T cell repertoires in cytomegalovirus infection. Background on the study: HLA-B-restricted CMV epitopes that are well studied were used alongside recently identified HLA-C-restricted ones. Public TCR beta signatures were indicative of both CMV infection and a matching HLA type.

Each CDR3 protein is one row after TCRdb ran MiXCR on the reads. Of roughly 860,000 distinct CDR3 sequences in the sample, over 25% were seen once. A note on this clonotype: What it recognizes is unknown. A much larger clone lies one base from this, so it may be a read error.

Study findings and constraints: HLA-C-restricted CMV clonotypes gave the most frequent clonotype in two of eight donors. Identification of carriers of CMV plus the relevant HLA was achieved through cumulative public TCR beta family frequency.

J lost 2 bases, V lost 5 bases, and 13 bases had no gene match. CDR1 is SGHVS, CDR2 FQNEAQ, per germline. The CDR3 sequence is 18 residues long. This TCR was recovered from a human donor in good health (CMV status not recorded). Some clones in this sample may be carry-over from other donors' samples. The sequences come from cultured CD8+ T cells from PBMCs, collected from culture after CMV antigen stimulation. The chain has TRBV7-8 and TRBJ2-2; TRBD2 matches 8 bases. CDR3 amino acids: CASSQPSRLATNTGELFF. CDR3 DNA sequence: TGTGCCAGCAGCCAACCCTCCAGACTAGCGACAAACACCGGGGAGCTGTTTTTT. The variable domain in full, with the rest retrieved from reference TRBV7-8 and TRBJ2-2, is GAGVSQSPRYKVAKRGQDVALRCDPISGHVSLFWYQQALGQGPEFLTYFQNEAQLDKSGLPSDRFFAERPEGSVSTLKIQRTQQEDSAVYLCASSQPSRLATNTGELFFGEGSRLTVL.